This TCR beta chain was captured by sequencing in a study of T-cell memory formation after mild COVID-19. TCRdb reprocessed the 5' RACE reads with MiXCR, giving one entry per CDR3 protein. Of more than 450,000 distinct CDR3 sequences in the sample, about 20% are singletons; the top ten hold about 12%. V gave up 7 bases and J gave up 7 bases; unmatched junction bases: 9. The CDR3 is 14 residues long. Germline-derived CDR1 and CDR2 are LNHDA and SQIVND (reference sequence). The receptor comes from an adult woman who had mild COVID-19 (a few samples of this study predate the infection). Cell type and time point are not known. The genes are TRBV19 and TRBJ2-2; the match to TRBD1 covers 7 bases. The sequencing sample was made of PBMCs or a T cell subset sorted from them (not recorded which). DNA of the CDR3: TGTGCCAGTACTCGGGACAGCCCGGGCGGGGAGCTGTTTTTT. This sequence encodes CASTRDSPGGELFF.